This TCR beta chain comes out of a study of chemoradiotherapy in HPV16-positive cancers. Study in general: A couple of HPV16-positive patients' cells yielded candidate HPV-specific clones and common motifs. Study-level findings and limits: Candidate HPV-specific clones and E7-related TCR motifs grew in tumor during treatment. Only a couple of HPV16-positive patients supplied the functional HPV-specificity definition.

Over chemoradiotherapy, repertoires were sampled more than once. Generated by immunoSEQ multiplex PCR, the TCRdb table keeps only in-frame clones and is missing some. The repertoire holds roughly 19,000 clones, roughly 82% seen once, with approximately 3.7% in the top ten. With 8 bases clipped from V and 9 bases from J, the junction kept 13 bases outside the gene matches. This CDR3 is built from 15 residues. Germline values: CDR1 LNHDA, CDR2 SQIVND (reference sequence). Regarding this clone: Its antigen is undetermined.

The material was blood, obtained from a patient who underwent chemoradiotherapy. This TCR derives from a human donor with HPV-associated anogenital cancer. The chain joins TRBV19 to TRBJ1-6; 7 nucleotides agree with TRBD1. The CDR3 bases are TGTGCCAGTTCACCACTACAGGGGTCCGGTTCACCCCTCCACTTT. This sequence encodes CASSPLQGSGSPLHF.